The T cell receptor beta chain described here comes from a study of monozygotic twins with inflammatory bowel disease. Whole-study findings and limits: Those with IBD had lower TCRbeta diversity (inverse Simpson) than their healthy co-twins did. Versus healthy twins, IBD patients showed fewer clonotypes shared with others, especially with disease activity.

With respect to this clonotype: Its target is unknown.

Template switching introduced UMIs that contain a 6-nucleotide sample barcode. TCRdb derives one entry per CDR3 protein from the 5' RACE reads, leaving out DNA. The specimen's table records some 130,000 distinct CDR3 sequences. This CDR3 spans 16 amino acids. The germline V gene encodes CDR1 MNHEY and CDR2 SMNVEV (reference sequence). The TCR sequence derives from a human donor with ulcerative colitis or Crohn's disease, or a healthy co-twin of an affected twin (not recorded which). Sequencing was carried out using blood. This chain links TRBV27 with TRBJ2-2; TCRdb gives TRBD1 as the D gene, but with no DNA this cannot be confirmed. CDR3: CASSLRTGQNTGELFF.